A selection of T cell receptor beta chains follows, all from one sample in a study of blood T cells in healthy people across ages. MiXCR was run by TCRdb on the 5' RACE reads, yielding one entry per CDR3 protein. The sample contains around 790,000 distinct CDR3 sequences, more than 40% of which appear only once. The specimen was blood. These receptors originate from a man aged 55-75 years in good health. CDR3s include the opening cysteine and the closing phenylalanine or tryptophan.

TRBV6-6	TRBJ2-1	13	CASCRDGPNEQFF
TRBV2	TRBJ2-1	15	CASNLKGRGGFEQFF
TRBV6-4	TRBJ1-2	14	CASSDGWTGHGYTF
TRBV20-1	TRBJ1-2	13	CSARPTGGYGYTF
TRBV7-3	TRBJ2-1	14	CASSLGANSDEQFF
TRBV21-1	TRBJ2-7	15	CASSNQGQGSYEQYF
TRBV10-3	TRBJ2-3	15	CAISARASSTDTQYF
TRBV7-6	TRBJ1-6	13	CASSAAGNSPLHF
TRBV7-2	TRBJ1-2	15	CASSHGQWSGYGYTF
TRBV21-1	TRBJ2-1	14	CASSKRGRGGEQFF
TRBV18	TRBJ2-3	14	CASSVAGTTDTQYF
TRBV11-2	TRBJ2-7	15	CASSLGQGYFFEQYF
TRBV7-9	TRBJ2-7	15	CASSLAQGLTYEQYF
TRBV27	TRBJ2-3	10	CASRGGTQYF
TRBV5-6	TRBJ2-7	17	CASSSDHMRDGPYEQYF
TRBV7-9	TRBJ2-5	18	CASSPRFPPGHSEETQYF
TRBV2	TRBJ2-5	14	CASSDMTVQETQYF
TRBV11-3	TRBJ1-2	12	CASSVANYGYTF
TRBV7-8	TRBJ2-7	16	CASSPLPLISTYEQYF
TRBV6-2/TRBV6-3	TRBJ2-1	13	CASTQTFFNEQFF
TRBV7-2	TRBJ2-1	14	CASSSPTGHNEQFF
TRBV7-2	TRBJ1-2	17	CASSLTPGGNLNYGYTF
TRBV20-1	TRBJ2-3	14	CSASTVGSTDTQYF
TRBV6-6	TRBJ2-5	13	CASSYLTQETQYF
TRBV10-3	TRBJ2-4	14	CAISESGGIDIQYF
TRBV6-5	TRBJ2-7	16	CASRSRGQGKLYEQYF
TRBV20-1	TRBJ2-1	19	CSARRASGGVSHLYNEQFF
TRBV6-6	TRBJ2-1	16	CASRIAGGPIHDEQFF
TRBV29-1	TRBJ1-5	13	CSIGQGPNQPQHF
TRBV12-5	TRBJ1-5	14	CASGAGDINQPQHF
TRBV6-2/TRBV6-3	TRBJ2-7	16	CASSYYASGTSYEQYF
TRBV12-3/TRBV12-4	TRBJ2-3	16	CASSQIQGRGADTQYF
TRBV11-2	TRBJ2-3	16	CASSSRAGPRTDTQYF
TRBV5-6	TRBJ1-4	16	CASSLVPGANNEKLFF
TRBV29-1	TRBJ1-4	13	CSVSGVLNEKLFF
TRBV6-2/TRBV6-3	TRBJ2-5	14	CASRPGLSQETQYF
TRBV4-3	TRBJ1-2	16	CAGSLQGDSTNYGYTF
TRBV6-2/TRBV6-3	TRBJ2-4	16	CASTHGLAGGQNIQYF
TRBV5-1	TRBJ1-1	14	CASSLGDRATEAFF
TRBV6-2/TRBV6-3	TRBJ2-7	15	CASSNPVTGSYEQYF
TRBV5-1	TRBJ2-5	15	CASREGMAIQETQYF
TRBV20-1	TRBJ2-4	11	CSGGEGNIQYF
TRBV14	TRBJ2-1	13	CASSVRGLDEQFF
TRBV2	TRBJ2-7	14	CASSEGDPSYEQYF
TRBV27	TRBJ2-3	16	CASRRLAGGSTDTQYF
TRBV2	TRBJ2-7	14	CASTVGQGTYEQYF
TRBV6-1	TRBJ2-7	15	CASSEAWTESYEQYF
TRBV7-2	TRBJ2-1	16	CASSAGFSTRAYEQFF
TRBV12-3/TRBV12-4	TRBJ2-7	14	CASSLAEDRAEQYF
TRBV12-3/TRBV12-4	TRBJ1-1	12	CASNTRKTEAFF
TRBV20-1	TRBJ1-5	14	CSASDPGFNQPQHF
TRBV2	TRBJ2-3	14	CASCRDSSTDTQYF
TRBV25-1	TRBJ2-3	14	CASSADEPTDTQYF
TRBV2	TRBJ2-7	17	CASSEPPRGSGGAEQYF
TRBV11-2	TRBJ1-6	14	CASSLYFGSFPLHF